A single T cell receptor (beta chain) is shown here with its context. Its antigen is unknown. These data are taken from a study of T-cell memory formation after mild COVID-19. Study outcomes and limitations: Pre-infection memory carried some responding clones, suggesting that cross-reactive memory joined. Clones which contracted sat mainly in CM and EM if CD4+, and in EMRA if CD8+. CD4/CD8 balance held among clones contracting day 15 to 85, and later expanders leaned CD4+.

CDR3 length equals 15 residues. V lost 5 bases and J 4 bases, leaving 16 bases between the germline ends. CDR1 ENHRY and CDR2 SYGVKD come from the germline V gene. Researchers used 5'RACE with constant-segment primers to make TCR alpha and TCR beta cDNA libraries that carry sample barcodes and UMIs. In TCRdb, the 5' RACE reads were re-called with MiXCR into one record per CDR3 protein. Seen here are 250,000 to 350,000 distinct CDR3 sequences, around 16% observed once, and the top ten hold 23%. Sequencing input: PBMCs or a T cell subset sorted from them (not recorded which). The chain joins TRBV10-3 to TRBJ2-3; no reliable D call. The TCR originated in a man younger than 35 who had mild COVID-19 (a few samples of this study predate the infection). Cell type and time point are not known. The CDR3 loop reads CAISMGYSTADTQYF. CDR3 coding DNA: TGTGCCATCAGTATGGGGTATTCCACAGCAGATACGCAGTATTTT.